These 18 T cell receptor beta chains share one sample of origin, sequenced in a study of blood T cell repertoires in COVID-19. Generated by immunoSEQ multiplex PCR, the TCRdb table keeps only in-frame clones and is missing some. The sample carries 310,000 or so clones, 89% recorded once. Sequenced input: peripheral blood. Receptors originate from a man younger than 35 who had recovered from COVID-19.

The rearrangement links TRBV7-2 to TRBJ1-6; D might be TRBD1 (6 bases). V gave up 3 bases and J gave up 9 bases, with 18 bases separating them. The CDR3 sequence is 16 residues long. CDR1 and CDR2 from the germline V gene are SGHTA and FQGNSA. This chain's CDR3 is CASSLGQQGMSSPLHF. DNA of the CDR3: TGTGCCAGCAGCTTGGGACAACAGGGTATGAGTTCACCCCTCCACTTT.

The chain uses TRBV9 and TRBJ2-6; D unresolved. Germline V gives CDR1 SGDLS, CDR2 YYNGEE. V shed 4 bases and J shed 4 bases, with 12 bases lying between them. This CDR3 is 15 amino acids long. The CDR3 sequence: CASSPSASGANVLTF. The CDR3 DNA reads TGTGCCAGCAGCCCCAGTGCATCCGGGGCCAACGTCCTGACTTTC.

The chain is built from TRBV6-4 and TRBJ1-5; D is unclear. V shed 8 bases and J shed 1 base, with 21 bases lying between them. CDR1 MRHNA and CDR2 SNTAGT come from the germline V gene. This CDR3 contains 17 residues. As DNA, the CDR3 is TGTGCCAGCGACCCCCCCAGGCCCGGTGGAAGCAATCAGCCCCAGCATTTT. This codes for CASDPPRPGGSNQPQHF.

The DNA of the CDR3 is TGTGCCAGCAGTCTCCTGAGCTCCTACGAGCAGTACTTC. The encoded protein is CASSLLSSYEQYF. This chain links TRBV27 with TRBJ2-7; D is uncertain. Germline CDR1 is MNHEY and CDR2 is SMNVEV (reference sequence). Trimming cost V 5 bases and J 0 bases, with 8 bases left between them. The CDR3 runs 13 residues.

V is TRBV2 and J is TRBJ1-1, with D tentatively TRBD1 (6 bases). The V gene's germline CDR1 is SNHLY and CDR2 FYNNEI. Deletions cut 9 bases from V and 8 bases from J, with 19 bases between. This CDR3 region has 13 residues. The CDR3 loop reads CARTEGESTEAFF. The CDR3 DNA reads TGTGCCAGAACTGAGGGGGAGAGTACCGAAGCTTTCTTT.

The chain couples TRBV19 to TRBJ1-2, with TRBD1 as a possible D gene (6 bases). The germline V gene has CDR1 LNHDA and CDR2 SQIVND (reference sequence). V was trimmed by 6 bases and J by 6 bases, leaving 23 bases between them. The CDR3 is 16 residues long. CDR3 DNA: TGTGCCAGTAGCAGCCATCTCAGGGGTAGTGTAAATGGCTACACCTTC. It is translated as CASSSHLRGSVNGYTF.

This chain connects TRBV3-1 (or the pseudogene TRBV3-2) to TRBJ1-2; D is ambiguous. Trimming stripped 6 bases from V and 6 bases from J, with 14 bases between. The germline gives CDR1 LGHDT, CDR2 YNNKEL (reference sequence). The CDR3 has 13 amino acids. The CDR3 nucleotides read TGTGCCAGCAGGCGAGGGAAGGTGGATGGCTACACCTTC. This codes for CASRRGKVDGYTF.

This chain connects TRBV19 to TRBJ1-4; 10 nucleotides agree with TRBD1. Germline CDR1 reads LNHDA; CDR2 reads SQIVND (reference sequence). The CDR3 has 13 amino acids. Germline trimming cut 6 bases from V and 9 bases from J; bases unmatched to any gene: 4. The CDR3 here is CASSLDRGQKLFF. The CDR3 nucleotides read TGTGCCAGTAGCCTCGACAGGGGGCAAAAACTGTTTTTT.

V is TRBV9 and J is TRBJ1-3; D is undetermined. The V and J ends lost 0 bases and 4 bases respectively, with 8 bases between them. Germline V gives CDR1 SGDLS, CDR2 YYNGEE. CDR3 size: 14 residues. The DNA for the CDR3 is TGTGCCAGCAGCGTAGCGGGGTACGGAAACACCATATATTTT. Its protein is CASSVAGYGNTIYF.

The rearrangement joins TRBV9 to TRBJ2-1, with 10 positions matching TRBD2. There are 18 residues in the CDR3. With V trimmed by 0 bases and J by 0 bases, 6 bases remained unmatched. Germline V gene sequence: CDR1 SGDLS, CDR2 YYNGEE. CDR3 nucleotide sequence: TGTGCCAGCAGCGTAGCGGGACTAGCGTTGAGCTCCTACAATGAGCAGTTCTTC. Protein: CASSVAGLALSSYNEQFF.

This chain joins TRBV30 and TRBJ2-1; 14 nucleotides line up with TRBD2. Losses at the gene ends were 5 bases for V and 9 bases for J; bases not matched to a gene: 9. The CDR3 is made up of 15 amino acids. The germline CDR1 and CDR2 sequences are GTSNPN and SVGIG (reference sequence). The CDR3 sequence is CAWGTGTSGSTEQFF. The CDR3 DNA reads TGTGCCTGGGGGACCGGGACTAGCGGGAGTACTGAGCAGTTCTTC.

This clone was recorded a few times. The chain has TRBV29-1 and TRBJ1-5; 9 positions match TRBD1. Germline lookup yields CDR1 SQVTM and CDR2 ANQGSEA. V was clipped by 6 bases and J by 1 base; unmatched bases: 4. This CDR3 region has 14 residues. The CDR3 DNA reads as TGCAGCGTGGGCGGACAGGGGAGCAATCAGCCCCAGCATTTT. Protein sequence: CSVGGQGSNQPQHF.

The DNA for the CDR3 is TGCGCCAGCAGCCACCAGACGGGGTATGGCTACACCTTC. As protein: CASSHQTGYGYTF. The genes are TRBV5-1 and TRBJ1-2; D gene uncertain. In germline, CDR1 is SGHRS, CDR2 YFSETQ. This CDR3 has 13 residues. Trimming cost V 4 bases and J 5 bases, with 12 bases left between them. Together with reference TRBV5-1 and TRBJ1-2, the CDR3 gives the full variable domain: KAGVTQTPRYLIKTRGQQVTLSCSPISGHRSVSWYQQTPGQGLQFLFEYFSETQRNKGNFPGRFSGRQFSNSRSEMNVSTLELGDSALYLCASSHQTGYGYTFGSGTRLTVV.

The J gene is TRBJ2-7, the V gene TRBV27; 7 bases fit TRBD2. The CDR3 has 15 amino acids. Germline V gene lookup returns CDR1 MNHEY and CDR2 SMNVEV (reference sequence). The trim removed 0 bases at V and 2 bases at J, leaving 4 bases unmatched. The CDR3 region is CASSLSVLAAYEQYF. CDR3 nucleotides: TGTGCCAGCAGTTTATCAGTGCTAGCGGCCTACGAGCAGTACTTC.

The chain carries TRBV12-3 or TRBV12-4 and TRBJ2-7, with D tentatively TRBD2 (6 bases). The length of the CDR3 is 13 residues. V was shortened by 7 bases and J by 0 bases, with 10 bases between the two germline ends. The CDR3 region is CASTDSGSYEQYF. Here the CDR3 DNA reads TGTGCCAGCACGGATAGCGGCTCCTACGAGCAGTACTTC.

The sample holds a few counts of this clone. This sequence joins TRBV4-3 and TRBJ2-2; possibly TRBD1 for D (7 bases). From germline, CDR1 is LGHNA and CDR2 YSLEER. V lost 4 bases, J lost 5 bases, and 20 bases lay in between. CDR3 size: 17 residues. The CDR3 sequence is CASSRKDGQAGTGELFF. CDR3 sequence (DNA): TGCGCCAGCAGCCGTAAAGATGGACAGGCGGGGACCGGGGAGCTGTTTTTT.

The J gene is TRBJ1-3, the V gene TRBV27, with D unresolved. Trimming shortened V by 4 bases and J by 0 bases, and 16 bases separated the two germline ends. In germline, CDR1 is MNHEY, CDR2 SMNVEV (reference sequence). This CDR3 contains 17 residues. CDR3 in amino acids: CASSSRGGPFSGNTIYF. Here the CDR3 DNA reads TGTGCCAGCAGTTCCCGTGGAGGGCCCTTCTCTGGAAACACCATATATTTT.

CDR3 loop: CASSSRTVSNQPQHF. CDR3 DNA: TGTGCCAGTAGTAGTCGGACAGTTAGCAATCAGCCCCAGCATTTT. V usage is TRBV19 and J usage is TRBJ1-5; D is perhaps TRBD1 (6 bases). The CDR3 runs 15 residues. Trimming stripped 4 bases from V and 0 bases from J, with 10 bases between. The germline CDR1 and CDR2 sequences are LNHDA and SQIVND (reference sequence).